This T cell receptor beta chain came from a study of cytomegalovirus exposure and HLA in healthy donors. General study findings and limits: Follow-up analysis found HLA locus-dependent TCR association rates, highest for DRB1 and lowest for HLA-C.

PCR used 60 Vbeta primers and 13 Jbeta primers. Profiling relied on immunoSEQ multiplex PCR, and the TCRdb table lists in-frame clones only, not all of them. The sample consists of around 160,000 clones, about 76% of them appearing once. Germline assignment: CDR1 LNHDA and CDR2 SQIVND (reference sequence). The CDR3 totals 12 residues. V lost 6 bases to trimming and J lost 4 bases, with 7 bases between them. Samples came from healthy bone marrow donors. About this clone itself: What it recognizes is unknown.

The J gene is TRBJ1-5, the V gene TRBV19; D is uncertain. Sequences were obtained from PBMCs. The sequence derives from a male donor in good health and CMV-seropositive. The CDR3 loop reads CASSPLNQPQHF. CDR3 DNA: TGTGCCAGTAGCCCTCTTAATCAGCCCCAGCATTTT.